Listed below are T cell receptor beta chains from one sample, sequenced in a study of T cell responses to AZD1222 COVID-19 vaccine. Profiled with immunoSEQ multiplex PCR; TCRdb holds only in-frame clones, not every one. The repertoire holds about 150,000 clones, around 90% seen once, with approximately 3.1% in the top ten. This sample comprised peripheral blood, obtained on day 0 of AZD1222 vaccination. The source of these receptors is an adult in good health. Each CDR3 is given with its conserved first and last residue. Each record gives: D gene, V gene, J gene, CDR3 protein. The D gene is left open where the match is weak.

>NA|TRBV24-1|TRBJ1-5
CATSAPGSNQPQHF
>NA|TRBV5-1|TRBJ2-7
CASTLGPASYEQYF
>NA|TRBV6-5|TRBJ2-5
CASNPNPSSAETQYF
>NA|TRBV5-4|TRBJ1-2
CASSPGDGYTF
>TRBD2|TRBV9|TRBJ2-3
CASSVAGSGGAEDTQYF
>NA|TRBV28|TRBJ2-2
CASSSSGELFF
>NA|TRBV28|TRBJ1-5
CASSLAHQPQHF
>NA|TRBV18|TRBJ1-4
CASSPRRGSGEKLFF
>NA|TRBV28|TRBJ1-1
CASSSGGHMNTEAFF
>NA|TRBV13|TRBJ2-1
CASSLDSNSYNEQFF
>TRBD1|TRBV10-3|TRBJ1-1
CAITRDSSNTEAFF
>TRBD1|TRBV19|TRBJ1-1
CASRQQRDSLYTEAFF
>NA|TRBV29-1|TRBJ2-3
CSVEVGMGTPDTQYF
>NA|TRBV5-6|TRBJ1-2
CASSLVTGYYGYTF
>NA|TRBV6-5|TRBJ2-5
CASSYSTQESQYF
>NA|TRBV5-5|TRBJ1-3
CATQRVTGNTIYF
>NA|TRBV6-5|TRBJ1-2
CASREIWGPLSGYTF
>NA|TRBV3-1/TRBV3-2|TRBJ2-7
CASSQSPWGGSSYEQYF
>NA|TRBV6-2/TRBV6-3|TRBJ1-2
CASSYSSVQGYGYTF
>NA|TRBV4-3|TRBJ2-1
CASSQDWGGGSYNEQFF
>NA|TRBV5-1|TRBJ2-3
CASSLRMADTQYF
>NA|TRBV4-2|TRBJ2-3
CASSPLDDRGTDTQYF
>NA|TRBV12-2|TRBJ2-5
CASRLGSGDSHRETQYF
>NA|TRBV9|TRBJ2-5
CASSPTGWQGGETQYF
>TRBD1|TRBV7-6|TRBJ1-4
CASSPPGTAAEKLFF
>TRBD2|TRBV2|TRBJ2-7
CASSEVLAGGPNEQYF
>TRBD2|TRBV14|TRBJ2-5
CASSQGWGGQETQYF
>TRBD2|TRBV7-2|TRBJ2-3
CASSPLAGGTDTQYF
>NA|TRBV6-1|TRBJ2-5
CASSEREVSETQYF
>NA|TRBV6-1|TRBJ2-7
CASNRDGAYEQYF